Following are 3 T cell receptor beta chains from one sample sequenced in a study of blood T cell repertoires in COVID-19. The protocol was immunoSEQ multiplex PCR, while the TCRdb copy is restricted to in-frame clones and leaves out a portion. The table lists fewer than 250,000 clones, around 90% of them singletons, with about 15% in the top ten. The source material was PBMCs or T cells enriched from blood (not recorded which). These receptors were collected from a man aged 30 to 39 who had been exposed to COVID-19.

J is TRBJ2-1 and V is TRBV5-1, with 11 bases lining up with TRBD2. The CDR3 is 15 amino acids. After removal of 2 bases from V and 7 bases from J, the junction contained 5 bases not matched to a gene. Germline values: CDR1 SGHRS, CDR2 YFSETQ. CDR3 in amino acids: CASSFSGGAQNEQFF. The CDR3, as DNA: TGCGCCAGCAGCTTTAGCGGGGGGGCTCAGAATGAGCAGTTCTTC.

The J gene is TRBJ2-7, the V gene TRBV6-5; TRBD1 matches 8 bases. CDR1 MNHEY and CDR2 SVGAGI come from the germline V gene. This CDR3 contains 14 residues. The ends lost 6 bases at V and 5 bases at J; junction bases unmatched: 9. Here the CDR3 DNA reads TGTGCCAGCAGCAAGCAGGGGGCGGCAAACGAGCAGTACTTC. Its translation: CASSKQGAANEQYF.

Concerning this clone itself: The identical CDR3 is also encoded by other nucleotide sequences in the sample. V usage is TRBV9 and J usage is TRBJ2-3; TRBD2 matches at 9 bases. J was trimmed by 0 bases and V by 3 bases; bases with no gene match: 5. There are 16 residues in the CDR3. Germline lookup yields CDR1 SGDLS and CDR2 YYNGEE. DNA of the CDR3: TGTGCCAGCAGCGCCGGGCTAGCGGGGAGCACAGATACGCAGTATTTT. Translation gives CASSAGLAGSTDTQYF.